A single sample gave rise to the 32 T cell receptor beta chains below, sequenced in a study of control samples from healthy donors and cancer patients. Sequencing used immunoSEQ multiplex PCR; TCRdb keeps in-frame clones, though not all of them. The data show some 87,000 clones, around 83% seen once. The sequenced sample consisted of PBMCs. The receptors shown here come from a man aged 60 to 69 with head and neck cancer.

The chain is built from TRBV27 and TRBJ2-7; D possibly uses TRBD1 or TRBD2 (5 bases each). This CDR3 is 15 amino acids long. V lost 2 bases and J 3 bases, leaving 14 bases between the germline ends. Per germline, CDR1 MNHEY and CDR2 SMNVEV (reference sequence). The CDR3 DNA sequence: TGTGCCAGCAGTTTACGAGGGACCGGGTTCTACGAGCAGTACTTC. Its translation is CASSLRGTGFYEQYF.

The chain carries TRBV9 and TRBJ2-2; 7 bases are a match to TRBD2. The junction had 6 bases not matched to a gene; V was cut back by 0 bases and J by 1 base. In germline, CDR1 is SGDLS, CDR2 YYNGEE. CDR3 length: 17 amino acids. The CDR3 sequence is CASSVGGPSGNTGELFF. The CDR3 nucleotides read TGTGCCAGCAGCGTAGGAGGGCCTAGCGGGAACACCGGGGAGCTGTTTTTT.

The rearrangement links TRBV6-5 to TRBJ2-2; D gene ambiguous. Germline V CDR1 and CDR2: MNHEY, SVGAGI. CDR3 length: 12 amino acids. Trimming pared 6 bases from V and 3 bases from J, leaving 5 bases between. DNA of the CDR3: TGTGCCAGCAGAGAGGACACCGGGGAGCTGTTTTTT. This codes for CASREDTGELFF.

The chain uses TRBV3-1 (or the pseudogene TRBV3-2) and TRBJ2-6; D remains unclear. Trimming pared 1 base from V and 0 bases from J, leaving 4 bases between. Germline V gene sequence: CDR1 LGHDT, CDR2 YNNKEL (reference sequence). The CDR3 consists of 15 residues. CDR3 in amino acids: CASSQGVSGANVLTF. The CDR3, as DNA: TGTGCCAGCAGCCAAGGCGTCTCTGGGGCCAACGTCCTGACTTTC.

This CDR3 is CATSRDRASGNTIYF. CDR3 DNA sequence: TGTGCCACCAGCCGCGACCGAGCCTCTGGAAACACCATATATTTT. J is TRBJ1-3 and V is TRBV15; D gene uncertain. The CDR3 has 15 residues. V was trimmed by 5 bases and J by 0 bases, leaving 11 bases between them. Looked up from germline, CDR1 is LNHNV and CDR2 is YYDKDF (reference sequence). Supplemented by reference TRBV15 and TRBJ1-3, the full variable domain reads DAMVIQNPRYQVTQFGKPVTLSCSQTLNHNVMYWYQQKSSQAPKLLFHYYDKDFNNEADTPDNFQSRRPNTSFCFLDIRSPGLGDTAMYLCATSRDRASGNTIYFGEGSWLTVV.

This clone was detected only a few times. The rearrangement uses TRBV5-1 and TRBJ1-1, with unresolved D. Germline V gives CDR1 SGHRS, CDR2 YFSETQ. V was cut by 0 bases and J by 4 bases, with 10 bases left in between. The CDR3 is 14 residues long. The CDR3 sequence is CASSLGSRATEAFF. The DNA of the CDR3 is TGCGCCAGCAGCTTGGGTAGTAGGGCCACTGAAGCTTTCTTT.

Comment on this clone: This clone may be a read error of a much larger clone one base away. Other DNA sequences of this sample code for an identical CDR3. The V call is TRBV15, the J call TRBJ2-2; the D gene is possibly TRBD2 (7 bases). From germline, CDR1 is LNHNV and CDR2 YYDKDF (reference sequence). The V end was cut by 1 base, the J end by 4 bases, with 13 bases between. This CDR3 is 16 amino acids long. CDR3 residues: CATSRVRGGVTGELFF. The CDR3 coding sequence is TGTGCCACCAGCAGAGTTAGGGGGGGGGTCACCGGGGAGCTGTTTTTT.

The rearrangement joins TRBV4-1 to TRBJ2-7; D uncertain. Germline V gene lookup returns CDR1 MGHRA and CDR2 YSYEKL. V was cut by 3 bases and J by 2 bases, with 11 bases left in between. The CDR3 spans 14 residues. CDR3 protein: CASSQLAVTYEQYF. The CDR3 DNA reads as TGCGCCAGCAGCCAGTTGGCGGTGACCTACGAGCAGTACTTC.

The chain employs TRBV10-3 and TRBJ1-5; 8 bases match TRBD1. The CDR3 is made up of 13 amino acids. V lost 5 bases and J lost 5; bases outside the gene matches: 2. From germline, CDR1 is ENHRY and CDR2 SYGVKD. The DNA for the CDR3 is TGTGCCATCAGTTCAGGGGGCCATCAGCCCCAGCATTTT. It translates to CAISSGGHQPQHF.

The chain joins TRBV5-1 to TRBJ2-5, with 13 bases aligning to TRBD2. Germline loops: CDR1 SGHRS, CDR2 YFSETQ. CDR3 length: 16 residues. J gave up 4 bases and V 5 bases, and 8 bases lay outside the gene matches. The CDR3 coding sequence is TGCGCCAGCAGTTCTGGACTAGCGGGAGTACTAGAGACCCAGTACTTC. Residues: CASSSGLAGVLETQYF.

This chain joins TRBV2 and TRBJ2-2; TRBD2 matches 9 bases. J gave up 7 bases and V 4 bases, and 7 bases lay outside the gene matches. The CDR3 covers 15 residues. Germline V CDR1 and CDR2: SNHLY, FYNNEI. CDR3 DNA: TGTGCCAGCAGTGGGGGACTAGCTTTTATCGGGGAGCTGTTTTTT. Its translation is CASSGGLAFIGELFF.

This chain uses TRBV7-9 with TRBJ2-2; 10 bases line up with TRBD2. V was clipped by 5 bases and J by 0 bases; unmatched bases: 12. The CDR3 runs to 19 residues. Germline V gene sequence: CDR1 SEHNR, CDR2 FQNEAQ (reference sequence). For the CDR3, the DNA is TGTGCCAGCAGCCCCTTCTGGGCAGCGGGAGGGCCGAACACCGGGGAGCTGTTTTTT. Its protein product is CASSPFWAAGGPNTGELFF. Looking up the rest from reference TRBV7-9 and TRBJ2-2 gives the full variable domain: DTGVSQNPRHKITKRGQNVTFRCDPISEHNRLYWYRQTLGQGPEFLTYFQNEAQLEKSRLLSDRFSAERPKGSFSTLEIQRTEQGDSAMYLCASSPFWAAGGPNTGELFFGEGSRLTVL.

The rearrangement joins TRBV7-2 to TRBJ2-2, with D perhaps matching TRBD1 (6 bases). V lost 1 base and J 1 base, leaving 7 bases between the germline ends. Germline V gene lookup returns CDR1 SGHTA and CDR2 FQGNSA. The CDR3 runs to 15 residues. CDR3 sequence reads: CASSLGGRNTGELFF. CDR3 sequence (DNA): TGTGCCAGCAGCTTAGGGGGGCGGAACACCGGGGAGCTGTTTTTT.

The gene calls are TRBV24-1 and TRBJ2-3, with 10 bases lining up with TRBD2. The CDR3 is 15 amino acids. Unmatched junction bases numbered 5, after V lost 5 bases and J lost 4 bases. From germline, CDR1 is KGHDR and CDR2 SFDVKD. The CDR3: CATSALAGVSDTQYF. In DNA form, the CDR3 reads TGTGCCACCAGTGCCCTAGCGGGAGTGTCAGATACGCAGTATTTT.

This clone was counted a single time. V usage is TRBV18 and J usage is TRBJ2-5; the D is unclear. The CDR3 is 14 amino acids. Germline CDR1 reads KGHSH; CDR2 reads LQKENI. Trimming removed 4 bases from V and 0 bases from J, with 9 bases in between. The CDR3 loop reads CASSQGPYQETQYF. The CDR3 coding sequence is TGTGCCAGCTCACAAGGACCGTACCAAGAGACCCAGTACTTC.

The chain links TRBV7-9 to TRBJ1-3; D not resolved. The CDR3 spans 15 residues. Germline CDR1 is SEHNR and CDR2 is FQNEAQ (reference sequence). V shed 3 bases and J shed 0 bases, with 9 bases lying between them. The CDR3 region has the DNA TGTGCCAGCAGCTTCCCTCGGGGCTCTGGAAACACCATATATTTT. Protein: CASSFPRGSGNTIYF.

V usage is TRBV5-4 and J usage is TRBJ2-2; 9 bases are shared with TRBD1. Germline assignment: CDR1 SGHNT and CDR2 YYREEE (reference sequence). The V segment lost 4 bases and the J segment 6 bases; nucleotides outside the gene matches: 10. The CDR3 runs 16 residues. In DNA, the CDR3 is TGTGCCAGCAGCCCAACAGGGGGCCGGAGAGCCGGGGAGCTGTTTTTT. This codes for CASSPTGGRRAGELFF.

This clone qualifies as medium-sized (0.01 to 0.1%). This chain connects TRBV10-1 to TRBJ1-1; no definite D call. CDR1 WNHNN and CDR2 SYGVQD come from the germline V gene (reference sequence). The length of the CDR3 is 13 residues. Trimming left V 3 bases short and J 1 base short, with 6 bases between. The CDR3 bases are TGCGCCAGCAGTGATGAGAAGAACACTGAAGCTTTCTTT. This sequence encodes CASSDEKNTEAFF.

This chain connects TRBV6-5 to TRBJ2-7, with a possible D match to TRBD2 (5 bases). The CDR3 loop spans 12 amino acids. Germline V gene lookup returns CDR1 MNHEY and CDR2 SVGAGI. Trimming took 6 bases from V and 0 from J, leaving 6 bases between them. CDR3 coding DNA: TGTGCCAGCAGCCGGGACTCCTACGAGCAGTACTTC. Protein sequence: CASSRDSYEQYF.

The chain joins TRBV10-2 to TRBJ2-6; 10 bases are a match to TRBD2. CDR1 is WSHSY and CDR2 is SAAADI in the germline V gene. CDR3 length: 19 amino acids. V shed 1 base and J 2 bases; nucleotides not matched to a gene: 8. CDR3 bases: TGCGCCAGCAGTGAGTTCGGGCTAGCGGGAGTGGCTGGGGCCAACGTCCTGACTTTC. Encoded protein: CASSEFGLAGVAGANVLTF.

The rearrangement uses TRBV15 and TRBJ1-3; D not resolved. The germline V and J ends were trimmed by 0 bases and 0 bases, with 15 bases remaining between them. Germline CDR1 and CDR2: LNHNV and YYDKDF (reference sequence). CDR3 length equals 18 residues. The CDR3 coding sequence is TGTGCCACCAGCAGAGATGGATGGGCTGCTATCTCTGGAAACACCATATATTTT. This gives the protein CATSRDGWAAISGNTIYF.

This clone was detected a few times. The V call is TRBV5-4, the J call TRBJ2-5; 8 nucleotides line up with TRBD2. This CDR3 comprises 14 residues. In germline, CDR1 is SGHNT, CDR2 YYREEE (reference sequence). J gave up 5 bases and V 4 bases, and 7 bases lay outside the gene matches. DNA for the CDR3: TGTGCCAGCAGCGCAAGCGGGAGTCTGGAGACCCAGTACTTC. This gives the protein CASSASGSLETQYF.

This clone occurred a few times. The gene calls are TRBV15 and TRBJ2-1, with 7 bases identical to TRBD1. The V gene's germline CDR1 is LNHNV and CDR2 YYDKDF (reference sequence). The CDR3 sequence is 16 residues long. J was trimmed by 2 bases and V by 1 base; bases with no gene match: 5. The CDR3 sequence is CATSRGRTGAYNEQFF. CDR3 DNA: TGTGCCACCAGCAGAGGTCGGACAGGCGCCTACAATGAGCAGTTCTTC.

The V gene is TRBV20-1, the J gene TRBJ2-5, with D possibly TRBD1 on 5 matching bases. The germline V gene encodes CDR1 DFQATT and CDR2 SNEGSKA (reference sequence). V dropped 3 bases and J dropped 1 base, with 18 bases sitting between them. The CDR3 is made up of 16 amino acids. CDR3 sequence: CSASNLREIPQETQYF. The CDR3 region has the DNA TGCAGTGCTAGTAACCTCAGGGAAATACCCCAAGAGACCCAGTACTTC.

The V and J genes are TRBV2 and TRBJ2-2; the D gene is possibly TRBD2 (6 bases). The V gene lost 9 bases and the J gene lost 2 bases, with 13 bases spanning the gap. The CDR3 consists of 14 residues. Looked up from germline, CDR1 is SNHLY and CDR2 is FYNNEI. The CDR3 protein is CASLRDLNTGELFF. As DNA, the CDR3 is TGTGCCAGTCTCCGGGACTTAAACACCGGGGAGCTGTTTTTT.

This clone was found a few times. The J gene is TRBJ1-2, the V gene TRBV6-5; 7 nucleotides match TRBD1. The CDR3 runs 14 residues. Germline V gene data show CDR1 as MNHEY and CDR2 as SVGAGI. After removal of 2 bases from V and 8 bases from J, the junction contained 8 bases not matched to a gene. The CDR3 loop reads CASSYHGQVYGYTF. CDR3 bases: TGTGCCAGCAGTTACCATGGACAGGTTTACGGCTACACCTTC.

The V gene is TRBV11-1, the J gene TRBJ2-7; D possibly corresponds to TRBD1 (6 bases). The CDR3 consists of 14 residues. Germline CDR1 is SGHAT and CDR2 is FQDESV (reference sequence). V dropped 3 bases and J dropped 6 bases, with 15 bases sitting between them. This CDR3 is CASSLAGAFREQYF. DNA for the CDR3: TGTGCCAGCAGCTTGGCAGGGGCGTTCCGCGAGCAGTACTTC.

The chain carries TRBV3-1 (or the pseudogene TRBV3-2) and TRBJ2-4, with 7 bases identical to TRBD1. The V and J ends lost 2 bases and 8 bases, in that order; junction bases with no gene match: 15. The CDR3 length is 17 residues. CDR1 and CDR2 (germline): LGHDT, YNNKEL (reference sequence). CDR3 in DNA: TGTGCCAGCAGCCAATTTAGACGAGGGGGCGCTGGGGACATTCAGTACTTC. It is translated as CASSQFRRGGAGDIQYF.

In DNA, the CDR3 is TGTGCCAGCAGTGAAGGGAGGTGGGCTGGAAACACCATATATTTT. It codes for CASSEGRWAGNTIYF. The rearrangement links TRBV6-1 to TRBJ1-3; D is unresolved. Germline V CDR1 and CDR2: MNHNS, SASEGT. CDR3 size: 15 residues. The V gene lost 1 base and the J gene lost 2 bases, with 9 bases spanning the gap.

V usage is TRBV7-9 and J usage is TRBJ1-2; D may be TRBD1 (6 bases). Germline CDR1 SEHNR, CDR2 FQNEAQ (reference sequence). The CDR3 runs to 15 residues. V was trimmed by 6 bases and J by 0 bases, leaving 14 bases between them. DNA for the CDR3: TGTGCCAGCAGGCGGGACACCCGAGCTAACTATGGCTACACCTTC. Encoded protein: CASRRDTRANYGYTF.

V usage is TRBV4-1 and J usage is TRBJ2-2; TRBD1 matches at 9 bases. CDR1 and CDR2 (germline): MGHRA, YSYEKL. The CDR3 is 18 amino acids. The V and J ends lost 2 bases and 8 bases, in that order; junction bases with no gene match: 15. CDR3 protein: CASSQTFGQGNFNGELFF. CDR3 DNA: TGCGCCAGCAGCCAAACATTCGGACAGGGGAATTTTAATGGGGAGCTGTTTTTT.

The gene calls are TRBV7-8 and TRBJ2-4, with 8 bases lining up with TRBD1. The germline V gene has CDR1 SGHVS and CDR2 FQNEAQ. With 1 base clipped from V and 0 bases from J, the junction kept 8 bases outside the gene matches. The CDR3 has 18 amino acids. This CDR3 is CASSLGQNRGLAKNIQYF. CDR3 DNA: TGTGCCAGCAGCTTAGGCCAAAACAGGGGGTTAGCCAAAAACATTCAGTACTTC.